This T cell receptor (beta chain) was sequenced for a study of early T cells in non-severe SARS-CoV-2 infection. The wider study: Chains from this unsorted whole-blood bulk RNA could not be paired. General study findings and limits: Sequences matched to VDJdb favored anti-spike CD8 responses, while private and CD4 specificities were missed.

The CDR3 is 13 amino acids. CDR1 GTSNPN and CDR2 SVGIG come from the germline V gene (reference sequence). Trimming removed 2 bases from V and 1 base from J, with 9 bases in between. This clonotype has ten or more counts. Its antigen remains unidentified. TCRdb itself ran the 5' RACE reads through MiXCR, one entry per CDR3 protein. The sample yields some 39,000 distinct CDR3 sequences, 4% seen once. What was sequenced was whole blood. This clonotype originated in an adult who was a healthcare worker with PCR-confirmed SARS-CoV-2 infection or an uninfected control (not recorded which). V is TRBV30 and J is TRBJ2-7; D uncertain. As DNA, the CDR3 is TGTGCCTGGAGTCGTGGGTTGTCCTACGAGCAGTACTTC. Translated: CAWSRGLSYEQYF. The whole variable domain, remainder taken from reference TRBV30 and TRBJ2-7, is SQTIHQWPATLVQPVGSPLSLECTVEGTSNPNLYWYRQAAGRGLQLLFYSVGIGQISSEVPQNLSASRPQDRQFILSSKKLLLSDSGFYLCAWSRGLSYEQYFGPGTRLTVT.